This record looks at one TCR beta chain sequence and its context. Other DNA sequences within the sample encode an identical CDR3. The data originate from a study of Ad26.COV2.S vaccination and SARS-CoV-2 variants. Clones were read by immunoSEQ multiplex PCR, and TCRdb kept only the in-frame ones, dropping some. The repertoire holds more than 350,000 clones, with around nine tenths as singletons. Germline V lookup: CDR1 LNHDA, CDR2 SQIVND (reference sequence). The V gene end was trimmed by 2 bases and the J gene end by 3 bases; junction bases not matched to a gene: 4. The CDR3 is 14 amino acids. Treatment in this sample: 19 received Ad26.COV2.S at low or high dose, single or two shots; 5 received placebo; per-sample allocation not given. Material that was analyzed had been drawn on day 63 after the first vaccine or placebo injection.

Sample: peripheral blood, taken in a trial of Ad26.COV2.S vaccine versus placebo. The sequence derives from a person aged 18-65 years who received the Ad26.COV2.S COVID-19 vaccine or a placebo. The chain is built from TRBV19 and TRBJ2-7; 7 nucleotides agree with TRBD2. The CDR3 spells CASSILAGDYEQYF. The CDR3 DNA is TGTGCCAGTAGTATACTCGCGGGAGACTACGAGCAGTACTTC.